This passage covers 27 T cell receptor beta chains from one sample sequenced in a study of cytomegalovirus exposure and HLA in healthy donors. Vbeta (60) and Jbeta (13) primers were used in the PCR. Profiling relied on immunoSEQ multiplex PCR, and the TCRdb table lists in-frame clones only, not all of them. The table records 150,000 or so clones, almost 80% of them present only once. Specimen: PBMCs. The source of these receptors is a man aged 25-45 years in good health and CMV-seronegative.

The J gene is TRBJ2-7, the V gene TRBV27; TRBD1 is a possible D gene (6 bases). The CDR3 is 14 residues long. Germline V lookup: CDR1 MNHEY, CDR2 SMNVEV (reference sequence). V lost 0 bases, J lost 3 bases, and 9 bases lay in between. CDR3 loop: CASSLSDRYYEQYF. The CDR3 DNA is TGTGCCAGCAGTTTATCTGACAGGTACTACGAGCAGTACTTC.

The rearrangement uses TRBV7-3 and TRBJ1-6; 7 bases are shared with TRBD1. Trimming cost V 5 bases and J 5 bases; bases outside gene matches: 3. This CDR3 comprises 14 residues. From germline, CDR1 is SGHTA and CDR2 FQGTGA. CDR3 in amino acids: CASSEGAHNSPLHF. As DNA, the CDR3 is TGTGCCAGCAGCGAGGGGGCGCATAATTCACCCCTCCACTTT.

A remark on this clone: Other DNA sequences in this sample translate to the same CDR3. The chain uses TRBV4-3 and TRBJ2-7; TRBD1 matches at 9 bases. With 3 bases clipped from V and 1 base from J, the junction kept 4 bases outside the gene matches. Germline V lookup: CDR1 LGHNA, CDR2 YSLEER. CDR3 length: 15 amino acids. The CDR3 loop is CASSHSGTGSYEQYF. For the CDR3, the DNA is TGCGCCAGCAGCCACTCCGGGACAGGGTCCTACGAGCAGTACTTC.

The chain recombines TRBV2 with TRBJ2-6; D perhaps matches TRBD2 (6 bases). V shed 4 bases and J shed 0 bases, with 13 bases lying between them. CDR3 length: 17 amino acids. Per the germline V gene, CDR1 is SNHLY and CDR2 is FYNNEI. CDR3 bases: TGTGCCAGCAGTGGTGGGGGGACCGCCTCTGGGGCCAACGTCCTGACTTTC. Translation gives CASSGGGTASGANVLTF.

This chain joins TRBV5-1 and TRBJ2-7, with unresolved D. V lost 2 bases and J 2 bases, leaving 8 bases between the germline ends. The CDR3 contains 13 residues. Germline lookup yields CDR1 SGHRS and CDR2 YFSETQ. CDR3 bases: TGCGCCAGCAGCTTCAATTTCCCCTACGAGCAGTACTTC. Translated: CASSFNFPYEQYF.

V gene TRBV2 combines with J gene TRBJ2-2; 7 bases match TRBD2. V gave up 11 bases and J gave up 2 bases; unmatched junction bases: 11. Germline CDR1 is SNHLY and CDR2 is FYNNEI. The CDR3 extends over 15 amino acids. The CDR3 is CACQQLAQNTGELFF. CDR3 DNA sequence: TGTGCCTGCCAGCAACTAGCGCAAAACACCGGGGAGCTGTTTTTT.

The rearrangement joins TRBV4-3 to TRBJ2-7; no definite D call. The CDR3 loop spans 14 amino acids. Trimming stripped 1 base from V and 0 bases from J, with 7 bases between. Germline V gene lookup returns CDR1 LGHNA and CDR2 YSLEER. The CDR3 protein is CASSQARFSYEQYF. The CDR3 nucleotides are TGCGCCAGCAGCCAAGCCAGGTTCTCCTACGAGCAGTACTTC.

The CDR3 region is CASSLRSTEAFF. DNA for the CDR3: TGTGCCAGCAGCTTGCGGAGCACTGAAGCTTTCTTT. The genes are TRBV5-8 and TRBJ1-1; D remains unclear. The CDR3 is 12 residues long. Trimming took off 1 base at V and 4 bases at J, with 5 bases between the two ends. From germline, CDR1 is SGHTS and CDR2 YDEGEE.

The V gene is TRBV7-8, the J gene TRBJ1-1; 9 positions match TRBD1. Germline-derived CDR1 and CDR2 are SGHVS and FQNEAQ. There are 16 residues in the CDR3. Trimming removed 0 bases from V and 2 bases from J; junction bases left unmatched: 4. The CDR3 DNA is TGTGCCAGCAGCTTAGCGATGGGACAGGGAAACACTGAAGCTTTCTTT. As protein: CASSLAMGQGNTEAFF.

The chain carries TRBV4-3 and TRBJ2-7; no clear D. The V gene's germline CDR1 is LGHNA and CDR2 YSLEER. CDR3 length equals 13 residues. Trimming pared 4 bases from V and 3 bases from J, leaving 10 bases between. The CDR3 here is CASSPQVGYEQYF. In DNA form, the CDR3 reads TGCGCCAGCAGCCCCCAGGTGGGCTACGAGCAGTACTTC.

DNA for the CDR3: TGCGCCAGCAGCCCCTCGGGACTACCTAACACCGGGGAGCTGTTTTTT. This gives the protein CASSPSGLPNTGELFF. V is TRBV5-1 and J is TRBJ2-2; 7 bases align to TRBD2. The CDR3 covers 16 residues. Germline CDR1 reads SGHRS; CDR2 reads YFSETQ. V shed 4 bases and J 2 bases; nucleotides not matched to a gene: 8.

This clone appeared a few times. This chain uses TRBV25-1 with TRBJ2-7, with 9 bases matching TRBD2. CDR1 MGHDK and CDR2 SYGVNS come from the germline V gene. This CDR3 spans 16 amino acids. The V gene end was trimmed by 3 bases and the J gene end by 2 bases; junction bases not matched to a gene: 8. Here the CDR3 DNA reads TGTGCCAGCAGTGAGTTCTTCGGCGGGAGGGCCTACGAGCAGTACTTC. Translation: CASSEFFGGRAYEQYF.

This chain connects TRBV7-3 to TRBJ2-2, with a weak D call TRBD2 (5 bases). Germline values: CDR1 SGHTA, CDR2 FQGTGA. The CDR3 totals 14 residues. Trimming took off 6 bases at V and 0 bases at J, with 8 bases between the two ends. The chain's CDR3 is CASSREPNTGELFF. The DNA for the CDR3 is TGTGCCAGCAGTCGGGAACCGAACACCGGGGAGCTGTTTTTT.

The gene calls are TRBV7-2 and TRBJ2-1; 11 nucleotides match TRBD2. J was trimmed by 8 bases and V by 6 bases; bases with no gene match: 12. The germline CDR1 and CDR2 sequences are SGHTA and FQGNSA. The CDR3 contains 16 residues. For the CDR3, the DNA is TGTGCCAGCAGACCTAATAGCGGGGGGGTTTTGTATGAGCAGTTCTTC. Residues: CASRPNSGGVLYEQFF.

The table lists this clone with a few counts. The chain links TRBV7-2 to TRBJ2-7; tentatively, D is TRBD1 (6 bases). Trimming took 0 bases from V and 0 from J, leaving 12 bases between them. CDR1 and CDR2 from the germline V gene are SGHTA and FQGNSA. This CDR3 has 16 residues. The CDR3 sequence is CASSLAVGTYSYEQYF. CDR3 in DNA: TGTGCCAGCAGCTTAGCGGTCGGGACATACTCCTACGAGCAGTACTTC. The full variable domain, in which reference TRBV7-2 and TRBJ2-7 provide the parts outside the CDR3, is GAGVSQSPSNKVTEKGKDVELRCDPISGHTALYWYRQSLGQGLEFLIYFQGNSAPDKSGLPSDRFSAERTGGSVSTLTIQRTQQEDSAVYLCASSLAVGTYSYEQYFGPGTRLTVT.

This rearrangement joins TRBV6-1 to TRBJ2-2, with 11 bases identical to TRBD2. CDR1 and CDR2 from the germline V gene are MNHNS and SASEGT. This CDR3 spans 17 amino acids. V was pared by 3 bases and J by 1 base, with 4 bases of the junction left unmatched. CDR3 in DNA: TGTGCCAGCAGTGACCCGGGACTAGCGGAGAACACCGGGGAGCTGTTTTTT. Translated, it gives CASSDPGLAENTGELFF.

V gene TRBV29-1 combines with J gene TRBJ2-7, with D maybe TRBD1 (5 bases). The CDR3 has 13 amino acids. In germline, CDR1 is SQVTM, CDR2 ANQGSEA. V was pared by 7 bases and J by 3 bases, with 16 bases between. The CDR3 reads CSALTVSSYEQYF. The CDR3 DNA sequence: TGCAGCGCCCTGACAGTCTCTAGCTACGAGCAGTACTTC.

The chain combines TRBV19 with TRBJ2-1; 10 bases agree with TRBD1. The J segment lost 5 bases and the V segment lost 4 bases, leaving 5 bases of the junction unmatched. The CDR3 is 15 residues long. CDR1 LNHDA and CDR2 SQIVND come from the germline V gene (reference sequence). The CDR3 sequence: CASSTRDRGNNEQFF. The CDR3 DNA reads TGTGCCAGTAGTACCCGGGACAGGGGCAACAATGAGCAGTTCTTC.

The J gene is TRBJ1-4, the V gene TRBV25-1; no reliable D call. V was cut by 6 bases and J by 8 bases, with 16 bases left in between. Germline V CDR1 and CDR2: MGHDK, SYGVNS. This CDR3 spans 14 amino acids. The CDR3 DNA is TGTGCCAGCAGAAACGCGGGAAGTGAGGAAAAACTGTTTTTT. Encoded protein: CASRNAGSEEKLFF.

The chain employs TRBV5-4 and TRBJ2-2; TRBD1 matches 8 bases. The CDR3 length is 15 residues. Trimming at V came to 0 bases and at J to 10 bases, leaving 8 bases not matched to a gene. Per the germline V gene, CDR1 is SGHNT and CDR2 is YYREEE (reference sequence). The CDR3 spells CASSLAGGHPAELFF. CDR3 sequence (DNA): TGTGCCAGCAGCTTGGCAGGGGGCCATCCCGCGGAGCTGTTTTTT.

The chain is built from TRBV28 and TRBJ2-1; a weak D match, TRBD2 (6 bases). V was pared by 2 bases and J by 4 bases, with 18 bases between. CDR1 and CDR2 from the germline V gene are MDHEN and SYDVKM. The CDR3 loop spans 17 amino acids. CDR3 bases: TGTGCCAGCAGTTTAAGGGTAGGGAGGCCCCATTACAATGAGCAGTTCTTC. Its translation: CASSLRVGRPHYNEQFF. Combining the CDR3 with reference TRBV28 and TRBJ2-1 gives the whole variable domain DVKVTQSSRYLVKRTGEKVFLECVQDMDHENMFWYRQDPGLGLRLIYFSYDVKMKEKGDIPEGYSVSREKKERFSLILESASTNQTSMYLCASSLRVGRPHYNEQFFGPGTRLTVL.

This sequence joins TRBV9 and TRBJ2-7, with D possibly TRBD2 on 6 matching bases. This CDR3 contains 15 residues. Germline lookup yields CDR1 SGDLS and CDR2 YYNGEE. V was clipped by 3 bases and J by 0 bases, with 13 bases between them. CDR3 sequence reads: CASSARRESSYEQYF. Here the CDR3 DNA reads TGTGCCAGCAGCGCCCGACGGGAGAGCTCCTACGAGCAGTACTTC. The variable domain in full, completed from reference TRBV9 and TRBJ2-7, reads DSGVTQTPKHLITATGQRVTLRCSPRSGDLSVYWYQQSLDQGLQFLIQYYNGEERAKGNILERFSAQQFPDLHSELNLSSLELGDSALYFCASSARRESSYEQYFGPGTRLTVT.

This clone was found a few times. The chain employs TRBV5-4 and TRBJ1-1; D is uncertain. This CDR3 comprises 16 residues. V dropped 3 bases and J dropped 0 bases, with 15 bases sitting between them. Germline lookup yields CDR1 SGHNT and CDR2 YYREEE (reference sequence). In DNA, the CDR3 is TGTGCCAGCAGCTCGCCAGACTCTTTGATGAACACTGAAGCTTTCTTT. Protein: CASSSPDSLMNTEAFF.

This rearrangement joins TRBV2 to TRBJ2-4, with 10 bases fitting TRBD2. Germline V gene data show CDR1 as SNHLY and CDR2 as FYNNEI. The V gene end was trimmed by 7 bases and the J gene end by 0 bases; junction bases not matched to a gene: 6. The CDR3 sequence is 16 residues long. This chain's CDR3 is CASTLTSGLAKNIQYF. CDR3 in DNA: TGTGCCAGCACCCTGACTAGCGGGTTAGCCAAAAACATTCAGTACTTC.

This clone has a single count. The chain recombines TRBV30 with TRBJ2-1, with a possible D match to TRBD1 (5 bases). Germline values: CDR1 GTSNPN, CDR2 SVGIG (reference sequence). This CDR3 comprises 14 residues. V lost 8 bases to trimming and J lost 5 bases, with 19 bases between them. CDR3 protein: CAHGMGLSHNEQFF. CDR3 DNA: TGTGCCCATGGGATGGGGCTGTCACACAATGAGCAGTTCTTC.

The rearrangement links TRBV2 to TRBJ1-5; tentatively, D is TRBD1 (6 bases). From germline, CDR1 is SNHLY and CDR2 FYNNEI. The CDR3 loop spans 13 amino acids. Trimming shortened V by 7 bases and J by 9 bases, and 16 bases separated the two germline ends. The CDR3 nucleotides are TGTGCCAGCACCCCCGCGGGGGGCTTGCCCCAGCATTTT. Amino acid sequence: CASTPAGGLPQHF.

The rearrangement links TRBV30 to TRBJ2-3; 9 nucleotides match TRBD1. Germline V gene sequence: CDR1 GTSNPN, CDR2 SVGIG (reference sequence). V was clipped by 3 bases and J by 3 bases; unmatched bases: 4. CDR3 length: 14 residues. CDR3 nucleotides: TGTGCCTGGAGCAAGGGACAGGGAACAGATACGCAGTATTTT. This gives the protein CAWSKGQGTDTQYF.